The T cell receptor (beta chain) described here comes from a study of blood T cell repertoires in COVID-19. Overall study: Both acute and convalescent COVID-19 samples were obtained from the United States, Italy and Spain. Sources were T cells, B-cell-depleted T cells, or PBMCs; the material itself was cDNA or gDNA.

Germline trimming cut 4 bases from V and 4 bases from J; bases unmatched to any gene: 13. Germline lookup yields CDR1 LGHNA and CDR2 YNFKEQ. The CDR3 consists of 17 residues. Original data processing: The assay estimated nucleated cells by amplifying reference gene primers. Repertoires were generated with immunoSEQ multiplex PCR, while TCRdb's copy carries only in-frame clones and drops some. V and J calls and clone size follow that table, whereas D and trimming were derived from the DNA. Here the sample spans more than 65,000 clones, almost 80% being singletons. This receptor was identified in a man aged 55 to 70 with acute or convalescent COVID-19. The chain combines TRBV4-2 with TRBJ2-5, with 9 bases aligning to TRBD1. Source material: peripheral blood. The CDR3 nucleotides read TGTGCCAGCAGCCGAACAGGGGGCTCGGGTCTTACAGAGACCCAGTACTTC. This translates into CASSRTGGSGLTETQYF.